What follows describes a single T cell receptor (beta chain). It has no known antigen specificity. No quality values exist for individual bases; no much larger clone is one base distant. A single peripheral blood draw of approximately 0.11 L on average was collected from each donor into heparinised tubes. A BD FACSAria II and a panel including CD45RO, CCR7, CD25, CD127, CD95 and CD27 were used to sort naive, central memory, regulatory and stem cell-like memory CD4+ T cells. A purity above 95% was achieved for all sorted populations. Right away, PBMCs were isolated by Lymphoprep density gradient centrifugation and were stained directly, with no culture step. To minimize batch effects, samples were stained and sorted in pairs, one healthy donor with one patient per experiment. These data belong to a study of beta chain features in type 1 diabetes (dated 2018 in TCRdb). Some background on the complete study: No differences in mean age, gender distribution, total cell number or subset yield were found between patients and healthy donors. A total of roughly 98,000,000 sorted cells were examined across all samples, and a strong correlation was observed between cell number per subset and RNA yield. In the study, TCRB repertoires of sorted circulating CD4+ T cell subsets from recently diagnosed type 1 diabetes patients were compared with those of matched healthy donors. Naive and central memory subsets were obtained from all 30 or so donors, but regulatory and stem cell-like memory subsets were isolated from only 8 patients and about eight healthy donors. The paper's findings and limits, for the study overall: PCR may preferentially amplify shorter templates, but because patient and control samples were amplified and corrected together, any resulting skew would affect both groups equally. Sequencing cDNA rather than genomic DNA could over-represent highly expressing activated cells, although activation and CD3 levels did not differ between groups. At VDJ recombination sites, patients with type 1 diabetes made fewer insertions and deleted more nucleotides, a pattern implying thymic rearrangement abnormalities. Naive, central memory and regulatory TCRB repertoires appeared more similar among patients than among healthy donors. Only small numbers of individuals were included in the HLA sub-analyses, which left unresolved whether HLA type had any influence on TCRB rearrangement. In all four CD4+ subsets, TCRB CDR3 length was moderately but significantly shorter in type 1 diabetes patients.

CDR1 and CDR2 (MNHEY, SMNVEV) derive from the germline V gene (reference sequence). The CDR3 sequence holds 17 residues, the cysteine and phenylalanine included. Left in the record is the CDR3 DNA by itself, 51 bases read in frame from the first base. Compared with germline, V lacks 4 bases and J lacks 10 bases; bases without a gene match: 13. All of the isolated RNA was reverse transcribed with the High Capacity cDNA Reverse Transcription Kit, so expressed TCRB transcripts were sequenced. Naive, central memory and regulatory T cell samples underwent deep immunoSEQ sequencing, averaging about 3.57 million total reads per sample. Sorted cells were lysed in RLT buffer, and RNA was extracted using DNase-treated RNeasy Micro or Mini kits according to cell number. To prevent cross-contamination, each cell subset was processed individually, whereas patient and healthy donor samples were processed jointly. Using the immunoSEQ multiplex PCR, TCRB sequences were amplified from cDNA into 87-bp fragments spanning the CDR3 region. The amplicons were sequenced using the Illumina HiSeq platform. For the original study's pipeline: Synthetic template baselines were used to correct PCR bias computationally, reads within Hamming distance 2 were collapsed, and singletons that could not be merged were discarded. Reads were aligned against IMGT to assign V, D and J genes, CDR3 length and insertions or deletions at six rearrangement sites. Within each subset, clonotype counts were normalized to sorted cell number, and only after that were true diversity and Gini coefficients computed with the tcR R package. The overlap coefficient, calculated on TCRB nucleotide sequences, was used to measure repertoire sharing. As a proxy for the pre-selection repertoire, out-of-frame TCRB sequences from naive cells were analyzed. The immuneACCESS repertoire file appears here via TCRdb, limited to in-frame rearrangements. These files lack a portion of the clones; in checked studies, under half of the deficit traces to unresolved V genes, and the cause of the others is not known. That table gives V, J and clone size, and the DNA gave D and trimming. For this sample the table gives a few hundred thousand clones, of which 15% were detected only once. Approximately 0.015% of the sample lies in the top ten.

What was sequenced was naive CD4+ T cells from blood. Explained via the paper, the cell subset or site label denotes: true naive CD4+ T cells. The sequence was obtained from a man between 18 and 35 years old with type 1 diabetes. The sequence joins TRBV27 to TRBJ1-6, with 10 bases in between that match TRBD1. The CDR3: CASSWLAGGQGYSPLHF. The DNA sequence follows: TGTGCCAGCAGTTGGCTCGCCGGGGGACAGGGGTACTCACCCCTCCACTTT.